Each of the 9 T cell receptor beta chains below was sequenced from the same sample in a study of shared clonotypes between healthy human individuals (dated by TCRdb to about 2020). To prepare the library, the immunoSEQ multiplex PCR assay was applied. In TCRdb, the immuneACCESS table is reduced to in-frame sequences with V and J assigned. These tables do not hold every clone; where another copy was compared, an unresolved V gene accounts for under half, and the others remain unexplained. A total of roughly 1,500,000 clones appear in this sample, nearly 99% of them only once. About 0.45% of the sample is in the top ten clones. Sequenced sample: naive CD4+ T cells sorted from blood. What the cell subset or site label conveys for this sample: CD45RA+ positively selected. The receptors here all came from a man in his thirties or forties in good health.

This clone occurred once. The CDR3 loop reads CATSRQGGATNEKLFF. The CDR3, as DNA: TGTGCCACCAGCAGGCAGGGAGGTGCGACTAATGAAAAACTGTTTTTT. This chain links TRBV15 with TRBJ1-4, with a weak D call TRBD1 (5 bases). Germline assignment: CDR1 LNHNV and CDR2 YYDKDF (reference sequence). V lost 3 bases, J lost 2 bases, and 13 bases lay in between. This CDR3 region has 16 residues.

The chain uses TRBV5-1 and TRBJ1-1; D may be TRBD1 (6 bases). CDR1 SGHRS and CDR2 YFSETQ come from the germline V gene. The CDR3 is 16 residues long. Between the trimmed V and J ends, which lost 4 bases and 7 bases, there was a span of 23 bases. As DNA, the CDR3 is TGCGCCAGCAGCCCTCCATACGGGGGGGGGCTTAATGAAGCTTTCTTT. Encoded protein: CASSPPYGGGLNEAFF.

The chain employs TRBV15 and TRBJ2-1, with D perhaps matching TRBD2 (5 bases). Trimming took 3 bases from V and 1 from J, leaving 10 bases between them. Germline V gene lookup returns CDR1 LNHNV and CDR2 YYDKDF (reference sequence). The CDR3 covers 15 residues. CDR3 protein: CATSRDFSSYNEQFF. The CDR3 bases are TGTGCCACCAGCAGGGACTTCTCTTCCTACAATGAGCAGTTCTTC.

This rearrangement joins TRBV28 to TRBJ1-5; D is uncertain. The V end was cut by 6 bases, the J end by 11 bases, with 11 bases between. Germline V lookup: CDR1 MDHEN, CDR2 SYDVKM. The CDR3 covers 11 residues. The CDR3: CASRSGLTQHF. DNA of the CDR3: TGTGCCAGCAGGTCTGGTTTGACCCAGCATTTT.

J is TRBJ2-7 and V is TRBV9; D unclear. The ends were cut back, 3 bases at V and 0 bases at J, with 10 bases in the middle. The germline V gene has CDR1 SGDLS and CDR2 YYNGEE. The CDR3 consists of 14 residues. CDR3 nucleotides: TGTGCCAGCAGCGCCGGGTCAGTCTCCTACGAGCAGTACTTC. Protein product: CASSAGSVSYEQYF. Together with reference TRBV9 and TRBJ2-7, the CDR3 gives the full variable domain: DSGVTQTPKHLITATGQRVTLRCSPRSGDLSVYWYQQSLDQGLQFLIQYYNGEERAKGNILERFSAQQFPDLHSELNLSSLELGDSALYFCASSAGSVSYEQYFGPGTRLTVT.

This sequence joins TRBV6-5 and TRBJ2-7; D is unclear. The length of the CDR3 is 9 residues. The V gene's germline CDR1 is MNHEY and CDR2 SVGAGI. The V gene lost 2 bases and the J gene lost 7 bases, with 0 bases spanning the gap. DNA for the CDR3: TGTGCCAGCAGTTACGAGCAGTACTTC. Its protein product is CASSYEQYF.

This chain connects TRBV7-8 to TRBJ2-1; no clear D gene. Trimming removed 1 base from V and 0 bases from J, with 4 bases in between. Germline CDR1 SGHVS, CDR2 FQNEAQ. The CDR3 totals 14 residues. The CDR3, as DNA: TGTGCCAGCAGCTTAGAGAGCTCCTACAATGAGCAGTTCTTC. The encoded protein is CASSLESSYNEQFF.

The chain has TRBV28 and TRBJ1-2, with TRBD1 matching 7 bases. CDR1 is MDHEN, CDR2 SYDVKM, per germline. After removal of 2 bases from V and 7 bases from J, the junction contained 4 bases not matched to a gene. The length of the CDR3 is 13 residues. CDR3 amino acids: CASSLDRDGGYTF. The CDR3 DNA sequence: TGTGCCAGCAGTTTAGACAGGGACGGTGGCTACACCTTC.

This chain joins TRBV28 and TRBJ1-4; maybe TRBD1 (6 bases). This CDR3 region has 15 residues. Germline assignment: CDR1 MDHEN and CDR2 SYDVKM. V lost 8 bases and J 4 bases, leaving 17 bases between the germline ends. CDR3 bases: TGTGCCAGCGGACAGCCCACTAACAATAATGAAAAACTGTTTTTT. Amino acid sequence: CASGQPTNNNEKLFF.